This TCR beta chain was identified in a study of a mutant IDH1 vaccine in newly diagnosed glioma. On the study more broadly: Vaccines were first given 4-6 weeks after radiotherapy alone, or with temozolomide cycles.

This clone was recorded many times. Its antigen is as yet unknown. This sample's time point: week 35, safety follow-up. Every vaccination contained 300 ug of the mutant IDH1 20-mer peptide and was paired with topical imiquimod. The repertoire was sequenced with immunoSEQ multiplex PCR; TCRdb's copy has only in-frame clones and lacks some. The table shows about 68,000 clones, with approximately 84% occurring only once. This sample comprised PBMCs, obtained from a glioma patient whose treatment included an IDH1 peptide vaccine. This sequence was found in a man younger than 30 with glioma.

CDR3 residues: CASSPPWGPRYGYTF. The CDR3 DNA sequence: TGTGCCAGCTCACCACCGTGGGGCCCCCGATATGGCTACACCTTC. The chain links TRBV18 to TRBJ1-2; tentatively, D is TRBD1 (5 bases). V was pared by 0 bases and J by 5 bases, with 13 bases between. This CDR3 comprises 15 residues. CDR1 is KGHSH and CDR2 is LQKENI in the germline V gene.